The entry below describes one TCR beta chain. There is no known antigen for this receptor. No qualities accompany the bases; no much larger clone lies one base away. From the cysteine through the phenylalanine, the CDR3 covers 15 amino acids. Here the CDR3 DNA is all that survives: 45 bases in frame from base 1. CDR1 and CDR2 are read off the germline V gene (reference sequence) as LGHDT and YNNKEL. A distance of 15 bases separates the germline ends of V and J, which lose 4 bases and 2 bases respectively. These data come from a study of brain T cells in children with intractable seizures (dated by TCRdb to about 2021). For context, the study as a whole: Resected brain tissue from 50 to 55 pediatric epilepsy surgery cases was initially screened for immune gene transcripts with a NanoString immunology panel. Among the roughly twelve selected surgery cases, eight also had pre-surgery blood sequenced, leaving four with brain tissue only. What the work shows at the level of the full study, not this receptor alone: Sequencing depth differed between pre- and post-surgery blood, so clones missing from the pre-surgery sample may reflect undersampling. Viral specificity was inferred solely from CDR3 sequence similarity, and the HCMV serostatus of the patients was not known.

The immunoSEQ assay was used to generate TCR beta chain sequences from genomic DNA. The original methods were these. CDR3 sequences that did not begin with the conserved framework cysteine at position 104 were removed by hand. Clonality was calculated as one minus the normalized Shannon's Diversity Index, with values ranging from 0 (maximal diversity) to 1 (oligoclonal). Differences in the frequency of the same CDR3 between samples, such as brain versus blood, were assessed with chi-squared comparison-of-proportions tests. Public clonotypes were found through immuneACCESS searches, while the VDJdb browser was used to judge similarity to known antiviral clonotypes. TCRdb mirrors the immuneACCESS table, restricted to in-frame sequences. Some clones are absent from its copies; in checked studies, under half trace to an unresolved V gene, and the reason for the others is unknown. That table supplies the V and J calls and clone size; D and trimming were determined from the DNA. Present in this sample are about 340,000 clones, more than 85% of which were seen just once. The ten largest clones take up approximately 5% of the sample.

Reading the label with the study, this specimen's time point is: blood from clinic visit 5 months post-surgery; TSC patient then seizure free. The surgery cases that showed the highest brain T cell transcript signatures were chosen for TCR beta chain sequencing of brain tissue, and of blood when it was available. Before surgery, patients had received at least one anti-epileptic drug. The TCR-sequenced patients were children whose drug-resistant epilepsy was caused by tuberous sclerosis complex, focal cortical dysplasia, Rasmussen encephalitis or hemimegalencephaly. Bulk genomic DNA was extracted from unsorted brain tissue and whole blood with the Monarch genomic DNA purification kit.

The receptor comes from a boy in the first two years of life with tuberous sclerosis and intractable seizures. The chain links TRBV3-1 (or the pseudogene TRBV3-2) with TRBJ2-7; the D gene is perhaps TRBD2, on 5 matching bases. The starting material was peripheral blood, obtained more than 4 months after surgery. In nucleotides, the sequence is TGTGCCAGCAGCCTCGACGGACGAGGGACCTACGAGCAGTACTTC. Its translation is CASSLDGRGTYEQYF.